This entry describes one T cell receptor (beta chain). The antigen is undetermined. The data stem from a study of shared clonotypes between healthy human individuals. Sequencing was performed with immunoSEQ multiplex PCR; in TCRdb, only in-frame clones are kept and a portion is missing. The table records roughly 590,000 clones, around 95% of them present only once. Study-wide findings and caveats: Deeper or shallower sequencing was expected to change how clonotypes are shared among donors.

The naive CD8 population came from CD45RO-negative cells selected for CCR7, without terminally differentiated effector memory CD45RA+ cells. Source material: naive CD8+ T cells sorted from blood. This receptor was obtained from a woman in her 30s in good health.

DNA of the CDR3: TGTGCCAGCACGTTGGGGACTGAAGCTTTCTTT. The encoded protein is CASTLGTEAFF. The rearrangement uses TRBV5-8 and TRBJ1-1, with D uncertain. Looked up from germline, CDR1 is SGHTS and CDR2 is YDEGEE. The CDR3 has 11 amino acids. With 6 bases removed from V and 5 bases from J, the gap between germline ends came to 8 bases.